These 26 T cell receptor beta chains share one sample of origin, sequenced in a study of blood T cell repertoires in COVID-19. Generated by immunoSEQ multiplex PCR, the TCRdb table keeps only in-frame clones and is missing some. The sample records tens of thousands of clones, about 85% being singletons. The sequencing sample was made of peripheral blood. The source of these receptors is a human donor with acute or convalescent COVID-19. The donor label of this sample is uncertain.

The CDR3 coding sequence is TGTGCCAGCAGCTTGCGGAGGACCTGGAACAGGACAGCTCTAAACATTCAGTACTTC. Encoded protein: CASSLRRTWNRTALNIQYF. This chain connects TRBV7-2 to TRBJ2-4; the D gene is possibly TRBD1 (6 bases). Germline V lookup: CDR1 SGHTA, CDR2 FQGNSA. Trimming left V 3 bases short and J 6 bases short, with 27 bases between. This CDR3 region has 19 residues.

The chain uses TRBV6-2 or TRBV6-3 and TRBJ2-1; 11 bases fit TRBD1. Unmatched junction bases numbered 4, after V lost 5 bases and J lost 4 bases. The CDR3 spans 15 residues. Germline V gives CDR1 MNHEY, CDR2 SVGEGT. CDR3 DNA: TGTGCCAGCAGTCAGGGACAGGGGGAATACAATGAGCAGTTCTTC. It yields the protein CASSQGQGEYNEQFF.

The CDR3 sequence is CAISRTGDYYGYTF. CDR3 sequence (DNA): TGTGCCATCAGCAGGACAGGGGATTACTATGGCTACACCTTC. The chain has TRBV10-3 and TRBJ1-2, with 9 positions matching TRBD1. Germline V lookup: CDR1 ENHRY, CDR2 SYGVKD. This CDR3 region has 14 residues. J gave up 3 bases and V 6 bases, and 5 bases lay outside the gene matches.

The genes are TRBV9 and TRBJ2-2, with 10 bases fitting TRBD1. Germline loops: CDR1 SGDLS, CDR2 YYNGEE. The CDR3 has 16 amino acids. Trimming at V came to 3 bases and at J to 4 bases, leaving 6 bases not matched to a gene. The CDR3 DNA reads TGTGCCAGCAGCGCCCGACAGGGGGCAGGCACCGGGGAGCTGTTTTTT. Translation: CASSARQGAGTGELFF.

The rearrangement uses TRBV7-8 and TRBJ2-3, with D unclear. Trimming removed 1 base at V and 3 bases at J, with 11 bases between. CDR1 is SGHVS and CDR2 is FQNEAQ in the germline V gene. CDR3 length: 15 residues. DNA of the CDR3: TGTGCCAGCAGCTTAGTGGGCCCCCCTACAGATACGCAGTATTTT. Its protein is CASSLVGPPTDTQYF.

The gene calls are TRBV6-5 and TRBJ1-1; D unclear. Trimming stripped 6 bases from V and 2 bases from J, with 10 bases between. There are 13 residues in the CDR3. Germline loops: CDR1 MNHEY, CDR2 SVGAGI. The CDR3, as DNA: TGTGCCAGCAGGGGCAGTTACAACACTGAAGCTTTCTTT. Protein product: CASRGSYNTEAFF.

This clone turned up a few times. The gene calls are TRBV6-1 and TRBJ1-5, with no clear D. V was shortened by 2 bases and J by 2 bases, with 7 bases between the two germline ends. The CDR3 loop spans 14 amino acids. Germline CDR1 and CDR2: MNHNS and SASEGT. The CDR3 sequence is CASSEQAGNQPQHF. The CDR3 DNA sequence: TGTGCCAGCAGTGAACAGGCTGGCAATCAGCCCCAGCATTTT.

This clone was seen more than once but under ten times. The chain carries TRBV7-6 and TRBJ2-7, with D unclear. Trimming stripped 0 bases from V and 2 bases from J, with 14 bases between. Germline loops: CDR1 SGHVS, CDR2 FNYEAQ. The length of the CDR3 is 16 residues. CDR3 amino acids: CASSLALGSGPYEQYF. The CDR3 coding sequence is TGTGCCAGCAGCTTAGCGCTAGGATCCGGCCCCTACGAGCAGTACTTC.

This sequence joins TRBV19 and TRBJ2-2, with 7 positions matching TRBD2. The junction had 6 bases not matched to a gene; V was cut back by 6 bases and J by 5 bases. Germline V CDR1 and CDR2: LNHDA, SQIVND (reference sequence). The CDR3 spans 14 residues. CDR3 bases: TGTGCCAGTAGGCCGGGGGAGGGTACCGGGGAGCTGTTTTTT. This encodes CASRPGEGTGELFF.

This rearrangement joins TRBV6-5 to TRBJ1-1; D call uncertain. V was shortened by 7 bases and J by 0 bases, with 12 bases between the two germline ends. This CDR3 is 14 amino acids long. The germline CDR1 and CDR2 sequences are MNHEY and SVGAGI. The CDR3 nucleotides are TGTGCCAGCATAGCGGGCGTAATGAACACTGAAGCTTTCTTT. Protein: CASIAGVMNTEAFF.

The chain has TRBV5-1 and TRBJ2-1; 11 bases are a match to TRBD2. Per the germline V gene, CDR1 is SGHRS and CDR2 is YFSETQ. V was clipped by 4 bases and J by 9 bases; unmatched bases: 9. The length of the CDR3 is 15 residues. The CDR3 reads CASSPGTSGKAEQFF. In nucleotides, the CDR3 is TGCGCCAGCAGCCCGGGGACTAGCGGAAAAGCTGAGCAGTTCTTC.

V and J are TRBV7-9 and TRBJ1-3; D possibly corresponds to TRBD1 (6 bases). Trimming pared 5 bases from V and 9 bases from J, leaving 17 bases between. CDR3 length equals 14 residues. Germline V CDR1 and CDR2: SEHNR, FQNEAQ (reference sequence). This CDR3 reads CASSTGQISTTIYF. The CDR3 DNA is TGTGCCAGCAGCACGGGACAAATCTCGACCACCATATATTTT.

The rearrangement uses TRBV30 and TRBJ2-7; the D gene is possibly TRBD2 (5 bases). The CDR3 extends over 12 amino acids. Germline CDR1 is GTSNPN and CDR2 is SVGIG (reference sequence). V lost 2 bases to trimming and J lost 4 bases, with 9 bases between them. CDR3 amino acids: CAWSRTEYEQYF. CDR3 sequence (DNA): TGTGCCTGGAGTCGGACTGAATACGAGCAGTACTTC.

J is TRBJ1-3 and V is TRBV5-5; D may be TRBD1 (5 bases). V was cut by 0 bases and J by 4 bases, with 8 bases left in between. There are 14 residues in the CDR3. Germline V lookup: CDR1 SGHKS, CDR2 YYEKEE (reference sequence). CDR3 DNA: TGTGCCAGCAGCTTGGGGGGCAGCGGAAACACCATATATTTT. Translating it yields CASSLGGSGNTIYF.

This clone was detected only a few times. The chain joins TRBV6-2 or TRBV6-3 to TRBJ2-7; D unresolved. V was pared by 0 bases and J by 0 bases, with 9 bases between. The CDR3 loop spans 15 amino acids. Germline values: CDR1 MNHEY, CDR2 SVGEGT. Here the CDR3 DNA reads TGTGCCAGCAGTTACTCGCCCACAAACTCCTACGAGCAGTACTTC. It encodes CASSYSPTNSYEQYF.

The chain combines TRBV9 with TRBJ2-2, with 11 nucleotides matching TRBD2. The V gene's germline CDR1 is SGDLS and CDR2 YYNGEE. J was trimmed by 2 bases and V by 4 bases; bases with no gene match: 4. CDR3 length: 16 residues. The CDR3 loop reads CASSSGTSGNTGELFF. The DNA for the CDR3 is TGTGCCAGCAGCTCCGGGACTAGCGGAAACACCGGGGAGCTGTTTTTT.

This clone was seen only a few times. DNA for the CDR3: TGTGCCACCAGCAGACTAGCGGGAGGGTACAATGAGCAGTTCTTC. Translated: CATSRLAGGYNEQFF. V and J are TRBV24-1 and TRBJ2-1; the match to TRBD2 covers 14 bases. V trimming: 7 bases; J trimming: 4 bases; junction bases outside the gene matches: 2. This CDR3 has 15 amino acids. Germline V gene lookup returns CDR1 KGHDR and CDR2 SFDVKD.

The CDR3 DNA is TGTGCCAGTAGTATGACAGGGGGCGAGATTGGCTACACCTTC. This gives the protein CASSMTGGEIGYTF. The gene calls are TRBV19 and TRBJ1-2, with 10 bases that match TRBD1. This CDR3 has 14 amino acids. Germline V CDR1 and CDR2: LNHDA, SQIVND (reference sequence). V shed 3 bases and J 7 bases; nucleotides not matched to a gene: 5.

V gene TRBV7-9 combines with J gene TRBJ2-5; no clear D. Germline V gene sequence: CDR1 SEHNR, CDR2 FQNEAQ (reference sequence). The germline V and J ends were trimmed by 5 bases and 0 bases, with 4 bases remaining between them. The CDR3 has 12 amino acids. The chain's CDR3 is CASSPNQETQYF. Here the CDR3 DNA reads TGTGCCAGCAGCCCAAACCAAGAGACCCAGTACTTC. Full variable domain (missing parts from reference TRBV7-9 and TRBJ2-5): DTGVSQNPRHKITKRGQNVTFRCDPISEHNRLYWYRQTLGQGPEFLTYFQNEAQLEKSRLLSDRFSAERPKGSFSTLEIQRTEQGDSAMYLCASSPNQETQYFGPGTRLLVL.

A single count supports this clone. The CDR3 here is CASSLGSDQPQHF. CDR3 DNA: TGTGCCAGCAGTTTAGGAAGCGACCAACCCCAGCATTTT. The V call is TRBV12-3 or TRBV12-4, the J call TRBJ1-5; D is unclear. The V end was cut by 1 base, the J end by 10 bases, with 11 bases between. This CDR3 contains 13 residues.

The chain carries TRBV18 and TRBJ1-1; 12 nucleotides match TRBD1. Germline CDR1 KGHSH, CDR2 LQKENI. The CDR3 is 15 amino acids. Trimming took 2 bases from V and 6 from J; bases not matched to a gene: 4. In DNA form, the CDR3 reads TGTGCCAGCTCACCAGCGGGACAGGGGGCGTCTGAAGCTTTCTTT. Encoded protein: CASSPAGQGASEAFF. Using reference TRBV18 and TRBJ1-1 for the parts outside the CDR3, the full variable domain is NAGVMQNPRHLVRRRGQEARLRCSPMKGHSHVYWYRQLPEEGLKFMVYLQKENIIDESGMPKERFSAEFPKEGPSILRIQQVVRGDSAAYFCASSPAGQGASEAFFGQGTRLTVV.

In this sample, this clone turned up once. The V call is TRBV6-1, the J call TRBJ2-7; 10 bases fit TRBD1. The CDR3 spans 14 residues. Per the germline V gene, CDR1 is MNHNS and CDR2 is SASEGT. With 3 bases clipped from V and 4 bases from J, the junction kept 3 bases outside the gene matches. The CDR3 DNA follows: TGTGCCAGCAGTGAGACAGGGGGCGGGTACGAGCAGTACTTC. Protein: CASSETGGGYEQYF.

This clone has just a few counts. The chain carries TRBV6-5 and TRBJ1-1; no definite D call. There are 15 residues in the CDR3. Germline V gene data show CDR1 as MNHEY and CDR2 as SVGAGI. The germline V and J ends were trimmed by 4 bases and 0 bases, with 12 bases remaining between them. CDR3 region: CASSSKELLNTEAFF. As DNA, the CDR3 is TGTGCCAGCAGTTCCAAGGAGCTTTTGAACACTGAAGCTTTCTTT.

The chain uses TRBV3-1 (or the pseudogene TRBV3-2) and TRBJ2-7; TRBD2 matches 10 bases. This CDR3 comprises 17 residues. Germline V gives CDR1 LGHDT, CDR2 YNNKEL (reference sequence). The V segment lost 4 bases and the J segment 7 bases; nucleotides outside the gene matches: 16. In nucleotides, the CDR3 is TGTGCCAGCAGCCCCCCAGGCGGGGCTAGCGGGAGTCGGGAGCAGTACTTC. It specifies CASSPPGGASGSREQYF.

This CDR3 is CSVSADIISSYEQYF. The CDR3 DNA is TGCAGCGTTTCCGCCGACATAATCTCCTCCTACGAGCAGTACTTC. V and J are TRBV29-1 and TRBJ2-7; D unresolved. The germline V gene has CDR1 SQVTM and CDR2 ANQGSEA. V lost 5 bases and J lost 0, with 17 bases in between. The CDR3 runs to 15 residues.

The rearrangement uses TRBV11-3 and TRBJ2-5, with TRBD1 matching over 7 bases. Trimming cost V 5 bases and J 1 base; bases outside gene matches: 4. CDR1 and CDR2 (germline): SGHNT, YENEEA. This CDR3 has 14 residues. The CDR3 loop is CASSPRQGQETQYF. CDR3 coding DNA: TGTGCCAGCAGCCCAAGACAGGGCCAAGAGACCCAGTACTTC.